A single TCR beta chain is shown here with its context. Its target is not known. The sample belongs to a study of T cell repertoires in cytomegalovirus infection. One entry per CDR3 protein, called by TCRdb with MiXCR from the reads. The profile shows some 940,000 distinct CDR3 sequences, under 40% of them singletons. Study-level results: Summed frequency of public TCR beta families distinguished CMV carriers with the relevant HLA.

V lost 3 bases, J lost 5 bases, and 13 bases lay in between. This CDR3 comprises 14 residues. Germline-derived CDR1 and CDR2 are MDHEN and SYDVKM. The gene calls are TRBV28 and TRBJ2-5; D uncertain. Sequencing was performed on cultured CD8+ T cells from PBMCs, taken from culture after CMV antigen stimulation. The clonotype originates from a human donor in good health (CMV status not recorded). Some clones in this sample may be carry-over from other donors' samples. This chain's CDR3 is CASSFLSLQETQYF. The CDR3 nucleotides are TGTGCCAGCAGTTTTTTATCCTTGCAGGAGACCCAGTACTTC.